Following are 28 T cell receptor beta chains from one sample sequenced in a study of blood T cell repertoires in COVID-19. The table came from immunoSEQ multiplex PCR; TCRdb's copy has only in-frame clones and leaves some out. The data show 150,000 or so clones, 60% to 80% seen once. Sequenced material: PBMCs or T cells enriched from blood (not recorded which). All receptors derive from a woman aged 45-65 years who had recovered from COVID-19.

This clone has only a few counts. CDR3 sequence (DNA): TGTGCCAGCTCCTCCCTTGTGGCAGGAATTAATTCACCCCTCCACTTT. Its protein is CASSSLVAGINSPLHF. The chain has TRBV28 and TRBJ1-6, with D unresolved. Trimming stripped 8 bases from V and 6 bases from J, with 20 bases between. Germline V gene data show CDR1 as MDHEN and CDR2 as SYDVKM. The CDR3 spans 16 residues. The whole variable domain, filled in from reference TRBV28 and TRBJ1-6, reads DVKVTQSSRYLVKRTGEKVFLECVQDMDHENMFWYRQDPGLGLRLIYFSYDVKMKEKGDIPEGYSVSREKKERFSLILESASTNQTSMYLCASSSLVAGINSPLHFGNGTRLTVT.

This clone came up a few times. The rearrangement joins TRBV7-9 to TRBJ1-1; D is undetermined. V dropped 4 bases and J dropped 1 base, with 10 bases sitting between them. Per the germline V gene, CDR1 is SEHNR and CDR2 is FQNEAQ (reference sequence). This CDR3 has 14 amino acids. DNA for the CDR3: TGTGCCAGCAGCTCTGGTGGCGGGAACACTGAAGCTTTCTTT. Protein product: CASSSGGGNTEAFF.

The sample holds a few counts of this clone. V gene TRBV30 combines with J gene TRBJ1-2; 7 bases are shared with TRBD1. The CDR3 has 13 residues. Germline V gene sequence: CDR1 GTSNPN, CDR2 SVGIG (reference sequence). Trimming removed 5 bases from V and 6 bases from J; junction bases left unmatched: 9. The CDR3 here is CAWDISRGHGYTF. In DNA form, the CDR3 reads TGTGCCTGGGACATTTCTAGGGGGCATGGCTACACCTTC. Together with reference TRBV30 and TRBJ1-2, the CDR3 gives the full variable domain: SQTIHQWPATLVQPVGSPLSLECTVEGTSNPNLYWYRQAAGRGLQLLFYSVGIGQISSEVPQNLSASRPQDRQFILSSKKLLLSDSGFYLCAWDISRGHGYTFGSGTRLTVV.

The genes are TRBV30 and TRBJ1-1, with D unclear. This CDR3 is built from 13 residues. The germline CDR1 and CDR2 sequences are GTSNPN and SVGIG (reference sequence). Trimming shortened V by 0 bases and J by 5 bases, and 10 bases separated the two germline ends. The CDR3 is CAWSVTGETEAFF. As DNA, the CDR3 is TGTGCCTGGAGTGTCACCGGGGAGACTGAAGCTTTCTTT. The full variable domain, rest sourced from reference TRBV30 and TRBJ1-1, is SQTIHQWPATLVQPVGSPLSLECTVEGTSNPNLYWYRQAAGRGLQLLFYSVGIGQISSEVPQNLSASRPQDRQFILSSKKLLLSDSGFYLCAWSVTGETEAFFGQGTRLTVV.

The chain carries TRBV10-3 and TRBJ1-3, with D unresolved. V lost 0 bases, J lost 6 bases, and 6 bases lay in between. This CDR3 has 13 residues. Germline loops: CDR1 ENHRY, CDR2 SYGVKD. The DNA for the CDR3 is TGTGCCATCAGTGAGTCCAACACAAACACCATATATTTT. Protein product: CAISESNTNTIYF.

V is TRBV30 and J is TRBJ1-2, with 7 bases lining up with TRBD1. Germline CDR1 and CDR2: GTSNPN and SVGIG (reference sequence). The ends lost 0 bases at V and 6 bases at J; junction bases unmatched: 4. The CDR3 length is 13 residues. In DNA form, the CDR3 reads TGTGCCTGGAGTGTACGAGGGGGCCATGGCTACACCTTC. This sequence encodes CAWSVRGGHGYTF.

The CDR3 DNA sequence: TGTGCCTCCGTGAGACTTATACACCAAGAGACCCAGTACTTC. The encoded protein is CASVRLIHQETQYF. The genes are TRBV2 and TRBJ2-5; D unresolved. Deletions cut 11 bases from V and 0 bases from J, with 16 bases between. Germline lookup yields CDR1 SNHLY and CDR2 FYNNEI. The CDR3 length is 14 residues.

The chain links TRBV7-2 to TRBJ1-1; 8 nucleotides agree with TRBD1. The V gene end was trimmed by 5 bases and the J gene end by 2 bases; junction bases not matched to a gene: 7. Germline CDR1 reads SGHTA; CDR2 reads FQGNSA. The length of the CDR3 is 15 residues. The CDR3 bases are TGTGCCAGCAGCGGAAGGACAGGGATAAACACTGAAGCTTTCTTT. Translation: CASSGRTGINTEAFF.

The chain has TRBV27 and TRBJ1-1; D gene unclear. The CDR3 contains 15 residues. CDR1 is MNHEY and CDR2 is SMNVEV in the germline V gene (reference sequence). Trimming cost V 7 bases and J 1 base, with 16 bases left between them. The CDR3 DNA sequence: TGTGCCAGCACTTCGGGAGAGTCTTGGAACACTGAAGCTTTCTTT. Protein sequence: CASTSGESWNTEAFF.

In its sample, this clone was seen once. The CDR3 DNA is TGTGCCAGCAGTTTACCTCAGGGTAGGGGATATGGCTACACCTTC. This sequence encodes CASSLPQGRGYGYTF. The genes are TRBV28 and TRBJ1-2; perhaps TRBD1 as D (5 bases). Trimming left V 2 bases short and J 5 bases short, with 15 bases between. Germline loops: CDR1 MDHEN, CDR2 SYDVKM. The CDR3 runs to 15 residues.

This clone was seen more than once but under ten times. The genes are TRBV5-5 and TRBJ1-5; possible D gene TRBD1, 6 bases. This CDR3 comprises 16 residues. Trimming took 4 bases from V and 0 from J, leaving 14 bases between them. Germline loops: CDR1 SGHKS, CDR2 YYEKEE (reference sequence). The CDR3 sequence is CASSAPPGDSNQPQHF. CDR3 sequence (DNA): TGTGCCAGCAGCGCGCCGCCAGGGGATAGCAATCAGCCCCAGCATTTT.

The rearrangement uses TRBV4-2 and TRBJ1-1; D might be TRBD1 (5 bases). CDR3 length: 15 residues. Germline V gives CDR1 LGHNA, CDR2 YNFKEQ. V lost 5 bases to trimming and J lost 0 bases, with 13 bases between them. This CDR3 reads CASSGQVQMNTEAFF. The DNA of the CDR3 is TGTGCCAGCAGCGGACAAGTACAGATGAACACTGAAGCTTTCTTT.

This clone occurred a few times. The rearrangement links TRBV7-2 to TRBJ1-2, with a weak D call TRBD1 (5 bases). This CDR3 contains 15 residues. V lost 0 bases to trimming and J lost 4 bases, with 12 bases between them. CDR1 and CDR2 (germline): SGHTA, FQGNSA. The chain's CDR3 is CASSLAPGSGYGYTF. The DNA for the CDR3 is TGTGCCAGCAGCTTAGCCCCAGGGTCTGGCTATGGCTACACCTTC.

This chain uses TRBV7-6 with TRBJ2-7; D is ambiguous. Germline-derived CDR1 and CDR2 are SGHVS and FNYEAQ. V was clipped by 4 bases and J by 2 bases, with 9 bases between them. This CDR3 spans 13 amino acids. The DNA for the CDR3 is TGTGCCAGCAGCTCACAAGAAGCCTACGAGCAGTACTTC. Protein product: CASSSQEAYEQYF. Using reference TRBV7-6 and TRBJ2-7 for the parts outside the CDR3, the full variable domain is GAGVSQSPRYKVTKRGQDVALRCDPISGHVSLYWYRQALGQGPEFLTYFNYEAQQDKSGLPNDRFSAERPEGSISTLTIQRTEQRDSAMYRCASSSQEAYEQYFGPGTRLTVT.

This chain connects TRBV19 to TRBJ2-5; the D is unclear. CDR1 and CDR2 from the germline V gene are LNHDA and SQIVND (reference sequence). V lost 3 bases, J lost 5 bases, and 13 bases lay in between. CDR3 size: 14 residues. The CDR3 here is CASSIDGWLETQYF. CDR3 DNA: TGTGCCAGTAGTATCGACGGGTGGTTGGAGACCCAGTACTTC.

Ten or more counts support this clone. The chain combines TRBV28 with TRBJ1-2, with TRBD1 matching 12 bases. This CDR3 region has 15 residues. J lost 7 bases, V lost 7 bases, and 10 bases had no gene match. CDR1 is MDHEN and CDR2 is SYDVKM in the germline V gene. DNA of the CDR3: TGTGCCAGCAACATACCGGGACAGGGGGCAGGTGGCTACACCTTC. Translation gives CASNIPGQGAGGYTF.

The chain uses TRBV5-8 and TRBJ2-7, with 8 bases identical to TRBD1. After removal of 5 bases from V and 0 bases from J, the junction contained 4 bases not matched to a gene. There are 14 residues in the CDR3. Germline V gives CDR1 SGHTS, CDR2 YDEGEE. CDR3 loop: CASSGTGDSYEQYF. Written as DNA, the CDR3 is TGTGCCAGCAGTGGGACAGGTGACTCCTACGAGCAGTACTTC.

The CDR3 bases are TGTGCCAGCAGTCCAGGGGGCTCTGGGGCCAACGTCCTGACTTTC. Translation gives CASSPGGSGANVLTF. J is TRBJ2-6 and V is TRBV28, with TRBD1 identical over 7 bases. V gave up 5 bases and J gave up 0 bases; unmatched junction bases: 1. CDR1 is MDHEN and CDR2 is SYDVKM in the germline V gene. The CDR3 sequence is 15 residues long.

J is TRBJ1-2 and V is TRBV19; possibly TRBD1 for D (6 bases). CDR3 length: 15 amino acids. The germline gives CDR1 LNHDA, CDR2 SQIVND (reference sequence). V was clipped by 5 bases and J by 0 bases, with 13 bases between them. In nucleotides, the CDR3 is TGTGCCAGTAGTCATCCCTGGACAGCTAACTATGGCTACACCTTC. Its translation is CASSHPWTANYGYTF.

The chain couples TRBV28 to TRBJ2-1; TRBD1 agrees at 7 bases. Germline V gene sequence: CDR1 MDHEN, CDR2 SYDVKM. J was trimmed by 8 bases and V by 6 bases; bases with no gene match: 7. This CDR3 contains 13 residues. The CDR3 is CASSPQGWYEQFF. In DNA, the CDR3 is TGTGCCAGCAGCCCACAGGGGTGGTATGAGCAGTTCTTC.

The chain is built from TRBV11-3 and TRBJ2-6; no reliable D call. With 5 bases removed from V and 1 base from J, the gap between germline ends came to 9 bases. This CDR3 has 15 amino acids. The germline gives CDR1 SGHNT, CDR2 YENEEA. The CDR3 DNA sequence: TGTGCCAGCAGCCCCCGGTGGTCTGGGGCCAACGTCCTGACTTTC. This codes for CASSPRWSGANVLTF.

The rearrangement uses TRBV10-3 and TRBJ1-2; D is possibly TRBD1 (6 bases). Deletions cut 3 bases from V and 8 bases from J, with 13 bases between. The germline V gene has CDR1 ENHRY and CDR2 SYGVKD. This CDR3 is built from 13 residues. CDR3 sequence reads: CAISEQGASGYTF. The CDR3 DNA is TGTGCCATCAGTGAACAGGGCGCATCAGGCTACACCTTC.

DNA of the CDR3: TGTGCCAGCAGCTTAGGCGGGGGAGGCAATCAGCCCCAGCATTTT. Its translation: CASSLGGGGNQPQHF. The chain is built from TRBV7-9 and TRBJ1-5; D might be TRBD1 (5 bases). The CDR3 length is 15 residues. Trimming took 1 base from V and 2 from J, leaving 9 bases between them. Germline-derived CDR1 and CDR2 are SEHNR and FQNEAQ (reference sequence).

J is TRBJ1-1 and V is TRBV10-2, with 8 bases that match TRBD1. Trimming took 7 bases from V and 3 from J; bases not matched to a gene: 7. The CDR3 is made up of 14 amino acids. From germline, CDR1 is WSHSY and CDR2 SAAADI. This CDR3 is CASNPQGADTEAFF. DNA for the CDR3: TGCGCCAGCAACCCCCAGGGGGCCGACACTGAAGCTTTCTTT.

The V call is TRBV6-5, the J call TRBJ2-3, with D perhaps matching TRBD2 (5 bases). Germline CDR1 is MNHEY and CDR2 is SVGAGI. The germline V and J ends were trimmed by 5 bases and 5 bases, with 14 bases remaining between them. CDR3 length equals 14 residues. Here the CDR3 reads CASSRLGSGDTQYF. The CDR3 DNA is TGTGCCAGCAGTCGCCTTGGGAGTGGAGATACGCAGTATTTT.

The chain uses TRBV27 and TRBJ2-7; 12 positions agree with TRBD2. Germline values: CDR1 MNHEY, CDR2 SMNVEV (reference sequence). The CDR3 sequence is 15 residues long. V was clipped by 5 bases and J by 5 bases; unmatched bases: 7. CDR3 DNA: TGTGCCAGCAGTCCGAGGACTAGCGGGAAAAACGAGCAGTACTTC. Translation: CASSPRTSGKNEQYF.

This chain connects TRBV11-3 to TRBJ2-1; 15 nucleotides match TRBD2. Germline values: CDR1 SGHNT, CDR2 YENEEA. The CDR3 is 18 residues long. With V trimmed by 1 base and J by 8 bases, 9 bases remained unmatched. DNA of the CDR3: TGTGCCAGCAGCTTAGGTCGGGCGTGGACTAGCGGGGGGGATGAGCAGTTCTTC. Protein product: CASSLGRAWTSGGDEQFF.

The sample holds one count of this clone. For the CDR3, the DNA is TGTGCCAGCAAGGTCTCGAGGGGCTACACCTTC. Translated, it gives CASKVSRGYTF. The V and J genes are TRBV28 and TRBJ1-2; D is undetermined. CDR1 and CDR2 (germline): MDHEN, SYDVKM. CDR3 length equals 11 residues. V was trimmed by 7 bases and J by 8 bases, leaving 11 bases between them.